The table lists the clone carrying this TCR beta chain with many counts. This record comes from a study of low-dose radiotherapy and immunotherapy resistance in tumors. Overall study context: On cycle 1 day 1, patients started four cycles of oral aspirin 300 mg daily.

Time point of the sample: after trial treatment. Documented treatment: LDRT plus nivolumab, ipilimumab, low-dose cyclophosphamide and aspirin (RACIN trial). Alpha and beta chains were covered, as first-strand cDNA relied on TRAV- and TRBV-specific primers. The authors amplified TCRs for approximately 20 PCR cycles with a constant-region primer and a V-primer adapter. TCRdb itself ran the reads through MiXCR, one entry per CDR3 protein. The repertoire includes 65,000 to 95,000 distinct CDR3 sequences, around 17% of them detected once, and approximately 1.5% sits in the top ten. This clonotype originated in a male donor with prostate cancer. Sequenced here: PBMCs, sampled after low-dose radiotherapy plus immunotherapy.

The CDR3 loop is CASSEGRFQETQYF. The DNA for the CDR3 is TGCGCCAGCTCAGAAGGACGGTTCCAAGAGACCCAGTACTTC. The gene calls are TRBV5-1 and TRBJ2-5; D gene unclear. V was clipped by 7 bases and J by 1 base, with 14 bases between them. The CDR3 totals 14 residues. Germline loops: CDR1 SGHRS, CDR2 YFSETQ.